This is a list of T cell receptor beta chains from one sample in a study of T cells after yellow fever vaccination. TCRdb re-analysed the 5' RACE reads in MiXCR, keeping a single row per CDR3 protein. This repertoire shows 250,000 to 350,000 distinct CDR3 sequences, about 6.9% found once; its top ten account for about 18%. Sequenced here: PBMCs, sampled about 49 days after the first yellow fever vaccination. Source of these receptors: a man younger than 30 who received the YFV17D yellow fever vaccine. CDR3s include the opening cysteine and the closing phenylalanine or tryptophan. The D gene is left open where the match is weak. Expanded clones are given a class, and other clones once, few, many or no size at all.

j_gene | v_gene | d_gene | abundance | CDR3aa | CDR3nt
TRBJ2-3 | TRBV3-1 | . | . | CASSQIADTQYF | TGTGCCAGCAGCCAAATAGCAGATACGCAGTATTTT
TRBJ2-1 | TRBV4-3 | TRBD1 | many | CASSQIQGFSYNEQFF | TGCGCCAGCAGCCAAATACAGGGGTTCTCCTACAATGAGCAGTTCTTC
TRBJ1-2 | TRBV3-1 | TRBD1 | . | CASFPLDRVISGYTF | TGTGCCAGCTTCCCTCTGGACAGGGTTATTTCTGGCTACACCTTC
TRBJ2-1 | TRBV13 | . | few | CASSRAYNEQFF | TGTGCCAGCTCGAGGGCGTACAATGAGCAGTTCTTC
TRBJ1-5 | TRBV10-3 | . | . | CASGRDNQPQHF | TGTGCCAGTGGTCGGGATAATCAGCCCCAGCATTTT
TRBJ1-2 | TRBV11-3 | TRBD1 | . | CASLISPTGSYGYTF | TGTGCCAGCCTGATTAGCCCGACAGGGAGTTATGGCTACACCTTC
TRBJ1-1 | TRBV5-1 | . | many | CASSFPGLGVVPEAFF | TGCGCCAGCAGCTTCCCTGGTTTGGGCGTAGTTCCTGAAGCTTTCTTT
TRBJ2-3 | TRBV30 | . | . | CAWSMGSSSTDTQYF | TGTGCCTGGAGTATGGGGTCTTCTAGCACAGATACGCAGTATTTT
TRBJ2-2 | TRBV6-2/TRBV6-3 | . | . | CASSPVAGALNTGELFF | TGTGCCAGCAGTCCCGTGGCGGGGGCCCTGAACACCGGGGAGCTGTTTTTT
TRBJ2-2 | TRBV7-9 | TRBD1 | many | CASSETGTGTGELFF | TGTGCCAGCAGCGAGACCGGGACAGGGACCGGGGAGCTGTTTTTT
TRBJ2-3 | TRBV4-1 | TRBD2 | few | CASSRLAGDPDTQYF | TGCGCCAGCAGCCGACTAGCGGGGGACCCAGATACGCAGTATTTT
TRBJ2-5 | TRBV6-5 | . | . | CASSYSFNQETQYF | TGTGCCAGCAGTTACTCCTTCAACCAAGAGACCCAGTACTTC
TRBJ1-1 | TRBV7-9 | . | . | CASRTRGWDDTEAFF | TGTGCCAGCAGGACGAGGGGGTGGGATGACACTGAAGCTTTCTTT
TRBJ2-7 | TRBV30 | . | few | CAWRGARGWFSYEQYF | TGTGCCTGGAGGGGGGCTCGAGGGTGGTTTTCCTACGAGCAGTACTTC
TRBJ2-5 | TRBV7-2 | . | . | CASSEVGGTPLPGTQYF | TGTGCCAGCAGCGAAGTTGGCGGGACACCCCTTCCGGGGACCCAGTACTTC
TRBJ1-1 | TRBV15 | . | many | CATSSNKGAEAFF | TGTGCCACCAGCAGTAATAAGGGGGCTGAAGCTTTCTTT
TRBJ1-6 | TRBV21-1 | . | few | CASSKAGQSNSPLHF | TGTGCCAGCAGCAAAGCGGGACAGAGTAATTCACCCCTCCACTTT
TRBJ1-1 | TRBV5-1 | TRBD1 | few | CASSLRTDRAEAFF | TGCGCCAGCAGCTTAAGGACCGACAGGGCTGAAGCTTTCTTT
TRBJ1-1 | TRBV7-7 | . | many | CASSLDSYAEAFF | TGTGCTAGCAGCTTAGACAGTTACGCTGAAGCTTTCTTT
TRBJ2-1 | TRBV9 | . | . | CASSPTSGPRNEQFF | TGTGCCAGCAGCCCCACATCAGGTCCGAGGAATGAGCAGTTCTTC
TRBJ2-2 | TRBV18 | . | few | CASSTGTALVGELFF | TGTGCCAGCTCTACCGGGACTGCCTTGGTCGGGGAGCTGTTTTTT
TRBJ2-5 | TRBV5-1 | TRBD1 | few | CASSLDWTGIQETQYF | TGCGCCAGCAGCTTGGATTGGACAGGGATACAAGAGACCCAGTACTTC
TRBJ2-2 | TRBV7-6 | . | few | CASSLAPFGGGNTGELFF | TGTGCCAGCAGCTTAGCCCCATTTGGGGGCGGGAACACCGGGGAGCTGTTTTTT
TRBJ1-5 | TRBV2 | . | . | CASSARSFATQPQHF | TGTGCCAGCAGTGCTCGCAGCTTCGCCACCCAGCCCCAGCATTTT
TRBJ2-2 | TRBV20-1 | TRBD1 | many | CSAREGGTGAGELFF | TGCAGTGCTAGAGAGGGTGGGACAGGGGCCGGGGAGCTGTTTTTT
TRBJ2-3 | TRBV6-1 | TRBD1 | few | CASSPPGQGGDTQYF | TGTGCCAGCAGTCCGCCCGGACAGGGGGGGGATACGCAGTATTTT
TRBJ1-2 | TRBV5-1 | TRBD1 | few | CASSSEKGQHGYTF | TGCGCCAGCAGCTCTGAGAAGGGACAGCATGGCTACACCTTC
TRBJ2-5 | TRBV5-1 | . | many | CASSLWGQVETQYF | TGCGCCAGCAGCTTGTGGGGGCAGGTGGAGACCCAGTACTTC